Below are 23 T cell receptor beta chains sequenced from a single sample in a study of blood T cell repertoires in COVID-19. TCRdb's table, derived via immunoSEQ multiplex PCR, lists solely in-frame clones and lacks some. This table has some 220,000 clones, approximately 80% appearing once. The sequenced material came from peripheral blood. The receptor set was obtained from a human donor in a cohort sampled during active COVID-19.

The V and J genes are TRBV9 and TRBJ2-1, with D maybe TRBD2 (5 bases). Per germline, CDR1 SGDLS and CDR2 YYNGEE. CDR3 length equals 16 residues. V was shortened by 4 bases and J by 4 bases, with 18 bases between the two germline ends. The CDR3 protein is CASSPGGGEGYNEQFF. DNA for the CDR3: TGTGCCAGCAGCCCCGGTGGAGGTGAGGGATACAATGAGCAGTTCTTC.

The rearrangement links TRBV10-3 to TRBJ1-3, with TRBD1 matching over 9 bases. The CDR3 has 13 residues. CDR1 and CDR2 (germline): ENHRY, SYGVKD. V lost 11 bases, J lost 2 bases, and 4 bases stayed unmatched. The CDR3 protein is CAGGTGPGNTIYF. CDR3 in DNA: TGTGCCGGCGGGACAGGGCCTGGAAACACCATATATTTT.

The chain joins TRBV28 to TRBJ1-1; unclear D gene. CDR3 length: 14 residues. Germline V CDR1 and CDR2: MDHEN, SYDVKM. V dropped 1 base and J dropped 3 bases, with 9 bases sitting between them. The CDR3 bases are TGTGCCAGCAGTTTATCCGGCAGGTACACTGAAGCTTTCTTT. Translating it yields CASSLSGRYTEAFF.

This CDR3 is CASSIGNSGSPLHF. The CDR3 DNA sequence: TGTGCCAGTAGTATAGGCAACTCCGGTTCACCCCTCCACTTT. J is TRBJ1-6 and V is TRBV19; D is unresolved. Trimming took off 1 base at V and 9 bases at J, with 10 bases between the two ends. Germline values: CDR1 LNHDA, CDR2 SQIVND (reference sequence). This CDR3 region has 14 residues.

The gene calls are TRBV5-4 and TRBJ2-7, with TRBD2 identical over 9 bases. Germline loops: CDR1 SGHNT, CDR2 YYREEE (reference sequence). The CDR3 runs 15 residues. V lost 1 base and J lost 4; bases outside the gene matches: 6. CDR3: CASSLKTSGSYEQYF. DNA for the CDR3: TGTGCCAGCAGCTTGAAAACTAGCGGGTCGTACGAGCAGTACTTC.

This chain connects TRBV6-5 to TRBJ2-2; 7 nucleotides match TRBD1. V lost 6 bases to trimming and J lost 5 bases; unmatched junction nucleotides: 9. The CDR3 is 15 residues long. Germline V gene data show CDR1 as MNHEY and CDR2 as SVGAGI. CDR3 amino acids: CASRRRQGLTGELFF. DNA for the CDR3: TGTGCCAGCAGACGACGACAGGGTCTAACCGGGGAGCTGTTTTTT.

The chain uses TRBV7-9 and TRBJ2-3; D is possibly TRBD2 (6 bases). The CDR3 covers 14 residues. The germline V gene has CDR1 SEHNR and CDR2 FQNEAQ (reference sequence). V was pared by 5 bases and J by 2 bases, with 11 bases between. CDR3: CASSPGLHTDTQYF. In nucleotides, the CDR3 is TGTGCCAGCAGCCCGGGACTTCACACAGATACGCAGTATTTT.

The chain carries TRBV7-2 and TRBJ2-1, with 7 nucleotides matching TRBD2. The CDR3 sequence is 15 residues long. The germline V gene encodes CDR1 SGHTA and CDR2 FQGNSA. V dropped 1 base and J dropped 5; count of bases not matched to a gene: 5. The CDR3: CASSLVAGANNEQFF. The CDR3 bases are TGTGCCAGCAGCTTAGTGGCGGGAGCCAACAATGAGCAGTTCTTC.

The chain's CDR3 is CASSVSSYGYTF. The CDR3 nucleotides are TGTGCCAGCAGTGTTTCTAGCTATGGCTACACCTTC. The chain links TRBV28 to TRBJ1-2; D remains ambiguous. From germline, CDR1 is MDHEN and CDR2 SYDVKM. V lost 5 bases, J lost 4 bases, and 8 bases lay in between. CDR3 length equals 12 residues.

V is TRBV4-1 and J is TRBJ1-5, with unresolved D. Per the germline V gene, CDR1 is MGHRA and CDR2 is YSYEKL. The V end lost 0 bases, the J end lost 11 bases, and 14 bases lay between the germline ends. There are 14 residues in the CDR3. CDR3 region: CASSQDSRLGSQHF. For the CDR3, the DNA is TGCGCCAGCAGCCAAGACAGTCGGCTCGGGTCCCAGCATTTT.

V gene TRBV21-1 combines with J gene TRBJ2-3; whether TRBD2, the table's D call, matches the DNA was not checked. TRBV21-1 is classified as a pseudogene. The CDR3 has 17 amino acids. CDR3 nucleotides: TGTGCCAGCAGCAAAGAGGGACTGCAATTTGGTTCAGATACGCAGTATTTT. Translated: CASSKEGLQFGSDTQYF.

In this sample, this clone turned up once. The V call is TRBV6-4, the J call TRBJ1-1, with 11 bases fitting TRBD1. The CDR3 covers 16 residues. V was pared by 8 bases and J by 7 bases, with 15 bases of the junction left unmatched. Germline CDR1 is MRHNA and CDR2 is SNTAGT. The DNA of the CDR3 is TGTGCCAGCCCAACCGGGACAGGGGGGATAAAGCTTGAAGCTTTCTTT. The encoded protein is CASPTGTGGIKLEAFF.

V is TRBV4-1 and J is TRBJ1-2, with D tentatively TRBD1 (5 bases). Germline CDR1 MGHRA, CDR2 YSYEKL. Deletions cut 6 bases from V and 2 bases from J, with 10 bases between. This CDR3 has 13 amino acids. The CDR3: CASRRGDNYGYTF. In DNA, the CDR3 is TGCGCCAGCAGACGCGGGGACAACTATGGCTACACCTTC.

The gene calls are TRBV30 and TRBJ1-1; 8 nucleotides line up with TRBD1. The CDR3 length is 13 residues. The ends lost 5 bases at V and 0 bases at J; junction bases unmatched: 2. Germline CDR1 reads GTSNPN; CDR2 reads SVGIG (reference sequence). The CDR3 nucleotides are TGTGCCTGGGGACAGGGCATGAACACTGAAGCTTTCTTT. Its protein is CAWGQGMNTEAFF.

This chain links TRBV3-1 (or the pseudogene TRBV3-2) with TRBJ2-2, with D unresolved. CDR3 length equals 12 residues. Germline CDR1 and CDR2: LGHDT and YNNKEL (reference sequence). Trimming pared 5 bases from V and 7 bases from J, leaving 8 bases between. The CDR3 is CASSIYSGELFF. The CDR3 region has the DNA TGTGCCAGCAGCATATATAGCGGGGAGCTGTTTTTT.

The rearrangement links TRBV30 to TRBJ2-5; no clear D gene. Germline CDR1 GTSNPN, CDR2 SVGIG (reference sequence). CDR3 size: 11 residues. With 1 base removed from V and 5 bases from J, the gap between germline ends came to 5 bases. CDR3 region: CAWSGTETQYF. The CDR3 bases are TGTGCCTGGAGTGGCACTGAGACCCAGTACTTC.

The chain is built from TRBV19 and TRBJ2-2, with 10 bases fitting TRBD1. Germline V CDR1 and CDR2: LNHDA, SQIVND (reference sequence). CDR3 length: 15 amino acids. The ends lost 5 bases at V and 4 bases at J; junction bases unmatched: 4. The CDR3 DNA follows: TGTGCCAGTAGTGGACGGACAGGGGGCACCGGGGAGCTGTTTTTT. Residues: CASSGRTGGTGELFF.

V is TRBV5-1 and J is TRBJ1-1, with 7 bases matching TRBD1. V was pared by 4 bases and J by 0 bases, with 6 bases of the junction left unmatched. Germline V gene lookup returns CDR1 SGHRS and CDR2 YFSETQ. The CDR3 spans 15 residues. CDR3 sequence (DNA): TGCGCCAGCAGCCTAACCGGGACAGTGAACACTGAAGCTTTCTTT. It specifies CASSLTGTVNTEAFF.

The chain couples TRBV6-5 to TRBJ1-4; D not resolved. The germline CDR1 and CDR2 sequences are MNHEY and SVGAGI. The V and J ends lost 0 bases and 5 bases respectively, with 10 bases between them. The CDR3 contains 15 residues. The CDR3 reads CASSYSEQWNEKLFF. The CDR3 DNA reads TGTGCCAGCAGTTACTCGGAACAGTGGAATGAAAAACTGTTTTTT.

The V gene is TRBV11-1, the J gene TRBJ2-3, with D perhaps TRBD1 (5 bases). The CDR3 totals 14 residues. Germline loops: CDR1 SGHAT, CDR2 FQDESV (reference sequence). V lost 5 bases and J lost 2, with 11 bases in between. CDR3 nucleotide sequence: TGTGCCAGCAGCCCGTTGACAGCCACAGATACGCAGTATTTT. This gives the protein CASSPLTATDTQYF.

The V and J genes are TRBV5-8 and TRBJ1-1; D is undetermined. Trimming removed 4 bases from V and 0 bases from J, with 10 bases in between. CDR1 and CDR2 (germline): SGHTS, YDEGEE. This CDR3 region has 14 residues. The CDR3 reads CASSRGFMNTEAFF. The CDR3, as DNA: TGTGCCAGCAGCAGAGGGTTCATGAACACTGAAGCTTTCTTT.

This sequence joins TRBV7-2 and TRBJ2-7; 8 nucleotides align to TRBD2. Germline loops: CDR1 SGHTA, CDR2 FQGNSA. The length of the CDR3 is 14 residues. V was pared by 5 bases and J by 1 base, with 4 bases of the junction left unmatched. The CDR3, as DNA: TGTGCCAGCAGCATTAGCGGGGCTTCCTACGAGCAGTACTTC. Translation gives CASSISGASYEQYF.

This sequence joins TRBV2 and TRBJ2-1; 16 bases align to TRBD2. The CDR3 contains 17 residues. Germline-derived CDR1 and CDR2 are SNHLY and FYNNEI. The V gene end was trimmed by 8 bases and the J gene end by 2 bases; junction bases not matched to a gene: 6. CDR3 DNA: TGTGCCAGCTGGGGACTAGCGGGAGGGAAAACCTACAATGAGCAGTTCTTC. Residues: CASWGLAGGKTYNEQFF.